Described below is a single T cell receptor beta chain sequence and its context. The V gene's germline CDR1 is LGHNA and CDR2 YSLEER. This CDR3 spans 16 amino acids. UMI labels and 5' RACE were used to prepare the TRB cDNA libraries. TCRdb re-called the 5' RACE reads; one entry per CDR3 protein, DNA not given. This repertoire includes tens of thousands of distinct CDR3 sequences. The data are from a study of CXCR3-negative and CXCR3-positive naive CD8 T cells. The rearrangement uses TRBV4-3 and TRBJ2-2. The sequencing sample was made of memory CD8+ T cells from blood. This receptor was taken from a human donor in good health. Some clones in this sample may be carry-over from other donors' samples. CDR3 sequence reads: CASSQDLTANTGELFF.